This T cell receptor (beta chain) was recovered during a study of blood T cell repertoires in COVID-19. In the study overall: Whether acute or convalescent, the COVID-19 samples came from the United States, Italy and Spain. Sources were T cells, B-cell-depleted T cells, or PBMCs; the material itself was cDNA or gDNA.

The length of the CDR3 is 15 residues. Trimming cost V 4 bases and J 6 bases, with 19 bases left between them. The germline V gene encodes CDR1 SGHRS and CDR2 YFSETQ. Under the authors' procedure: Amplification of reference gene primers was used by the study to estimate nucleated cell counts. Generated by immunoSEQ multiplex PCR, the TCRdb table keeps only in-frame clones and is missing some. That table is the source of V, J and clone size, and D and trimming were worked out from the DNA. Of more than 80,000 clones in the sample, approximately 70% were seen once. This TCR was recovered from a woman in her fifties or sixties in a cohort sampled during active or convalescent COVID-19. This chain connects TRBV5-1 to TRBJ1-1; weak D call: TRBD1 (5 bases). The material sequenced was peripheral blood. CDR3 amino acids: CASSQQQIPGAEAFF. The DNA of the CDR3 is TGCGCCAGCAGCCAGCAGCAGATCCCGGGGGCTGAAGCTTTCTTT. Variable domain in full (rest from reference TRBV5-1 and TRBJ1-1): KAGVTQTPRYLIKTRGQQVTLSCSPISGHRSVSWYQQTPGQGLQFLFEYFSETQRNKGNFPGRFSGRQFSNSRSEMNVSTLELGDSALYLCASSQQQIPGAEAFFGQGTRLTVV.